The present entry profiles one T cell receptor (beta chain) with its context. Sequencing used immunoSEQ multiplex PCR; TCRdb keeps in-frame clones, though not all of them. The sample records about 55,000 clones, 80% to 95% being singletons. The data stem from a study of blood T cell repertoires in COVID-19. V lost 5 bases and J lost 1; bases outside the gene matches: 6. Germline V gives CDR1 MNHEY, CDR2 SMNVEV (reference sequence). The CDR3 is 16 residues long. The V call is TRBV27, the J call TRBJ2-5, with 11 bases matching TRBD2. The sequence derives from a man in his fifties with active COVID-19. The specimen was peripheral blood. CDR3 sequence: CASSPTLAGGQETQYF. The CDR3 nucleotides read TGTGCCAGCAGTCCAACTCTAGCGGGGGGCCAAGAGACCCAGTACTTC.